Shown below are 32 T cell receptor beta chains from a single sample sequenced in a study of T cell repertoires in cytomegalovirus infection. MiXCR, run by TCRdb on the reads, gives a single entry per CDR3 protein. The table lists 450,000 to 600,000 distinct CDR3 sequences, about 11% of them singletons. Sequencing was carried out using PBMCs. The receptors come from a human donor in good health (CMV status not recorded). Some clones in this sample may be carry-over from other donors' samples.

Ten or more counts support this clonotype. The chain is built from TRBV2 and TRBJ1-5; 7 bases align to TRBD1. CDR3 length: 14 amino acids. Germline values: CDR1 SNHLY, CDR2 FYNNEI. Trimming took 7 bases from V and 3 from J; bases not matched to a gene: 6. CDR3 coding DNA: TGTGCCAGCAACCGACAGGGCACCAATCAGCCCCAGCATTTT. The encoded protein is CASNRQGTNQPQHF.

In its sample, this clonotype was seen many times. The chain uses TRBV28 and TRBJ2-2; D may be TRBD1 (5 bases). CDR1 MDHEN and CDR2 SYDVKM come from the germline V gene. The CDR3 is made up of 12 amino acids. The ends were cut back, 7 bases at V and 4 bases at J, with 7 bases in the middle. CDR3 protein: CASTGPTGELFF. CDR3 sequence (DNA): TGTGCCAGCACAGGGCCCACCGGGGAGCTGTTTTTT.

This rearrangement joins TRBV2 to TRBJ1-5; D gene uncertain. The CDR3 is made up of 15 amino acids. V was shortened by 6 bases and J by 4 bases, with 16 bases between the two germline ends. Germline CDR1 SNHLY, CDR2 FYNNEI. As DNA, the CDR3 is TGTGCCAGCAGAATTCAGGTTGGGTCAAATCAGCCCCAGCATTTT. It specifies CASRIQVGSNQPQHF.

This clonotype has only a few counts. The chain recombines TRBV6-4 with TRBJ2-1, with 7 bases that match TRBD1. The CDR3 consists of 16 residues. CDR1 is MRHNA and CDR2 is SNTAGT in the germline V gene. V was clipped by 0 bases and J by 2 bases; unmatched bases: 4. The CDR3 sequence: CASSDSKGAAYNEQFF. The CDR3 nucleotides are TGTGCCAGCAGTGACTCCAAGGGGGCCGCCTACAATGAGCAGTTCTTC.

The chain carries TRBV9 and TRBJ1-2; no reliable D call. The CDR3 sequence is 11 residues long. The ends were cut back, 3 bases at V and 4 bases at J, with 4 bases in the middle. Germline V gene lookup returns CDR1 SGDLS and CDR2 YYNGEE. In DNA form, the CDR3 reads TGTGCCAGCAGCGCGAGCTATGGCTACACCTTC. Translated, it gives CASSASYGYTF.

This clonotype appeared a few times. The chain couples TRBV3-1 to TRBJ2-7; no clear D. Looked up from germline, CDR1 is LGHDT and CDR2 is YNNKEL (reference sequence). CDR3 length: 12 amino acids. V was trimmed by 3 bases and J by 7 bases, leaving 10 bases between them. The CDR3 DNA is TGTGCCAGCAGCCAGCTTAAAGGGGAGCAGTACTTC. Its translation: CASSQLKGEQYF.

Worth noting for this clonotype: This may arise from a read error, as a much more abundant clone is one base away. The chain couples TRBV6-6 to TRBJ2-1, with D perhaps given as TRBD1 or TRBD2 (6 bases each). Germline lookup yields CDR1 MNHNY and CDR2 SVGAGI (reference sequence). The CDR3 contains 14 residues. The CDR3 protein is CASSVVGGYNEQSF. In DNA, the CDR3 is TGTGCCAGCAGTGTCGTGGGGGGCTACAATGAGCAGTCCTTC.

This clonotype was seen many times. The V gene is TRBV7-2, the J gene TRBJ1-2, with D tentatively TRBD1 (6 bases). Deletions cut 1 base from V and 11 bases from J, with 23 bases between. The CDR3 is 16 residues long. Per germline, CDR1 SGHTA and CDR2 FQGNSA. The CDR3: CASSLGNFQGTSSYTF. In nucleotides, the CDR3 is TGTGCCAGCAGCTTAGGCAACTTCCAAGGGACATCGTCATACACCTTC.

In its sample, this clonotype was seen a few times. The CDR3 protein is CAGAPGSGNHEQYF. CDR3 nucleotide sequence: TGTGCCGGAGCTCCGGGAAGCGGGAACCACGAGCAGTACTTC. The chain employs TRBV2 and TRBJ2-7, with 7 nucleotides matching TRBD2. The CDR3 spans 14 residues. V dropped 11 bases and J dropped 5; count of bases not matched to a gene: 15. The germline CDR1 and CDR2 sequences are SNHLY and FYNNEI.

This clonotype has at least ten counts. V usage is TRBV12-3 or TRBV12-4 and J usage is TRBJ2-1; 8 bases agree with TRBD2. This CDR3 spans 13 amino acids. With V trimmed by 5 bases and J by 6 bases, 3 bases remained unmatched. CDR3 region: CASSAGTSNEQFF. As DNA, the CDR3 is TGTGCCAGCAGTGCCGGGACTAGCAATGAGCAGTTCTTC.

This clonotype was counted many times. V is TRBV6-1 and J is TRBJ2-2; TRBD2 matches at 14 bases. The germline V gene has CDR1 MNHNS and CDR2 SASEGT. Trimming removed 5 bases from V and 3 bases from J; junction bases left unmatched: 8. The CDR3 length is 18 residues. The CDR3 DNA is TGTGCCAGCAGTTATGGGACTAGCGGGGGTTGGGACACCGGGGAGCTGTTTTTT. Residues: CASSYGTSGGWDTGELFF.

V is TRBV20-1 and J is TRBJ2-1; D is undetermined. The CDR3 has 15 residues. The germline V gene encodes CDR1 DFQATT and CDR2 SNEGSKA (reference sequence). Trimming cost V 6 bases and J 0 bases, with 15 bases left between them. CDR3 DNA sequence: TGCAGTGCCATACTTGCGTGGAGCTCCTACAATGAGCAGTTCTTC. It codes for CSAILAWSSYNEQFF.

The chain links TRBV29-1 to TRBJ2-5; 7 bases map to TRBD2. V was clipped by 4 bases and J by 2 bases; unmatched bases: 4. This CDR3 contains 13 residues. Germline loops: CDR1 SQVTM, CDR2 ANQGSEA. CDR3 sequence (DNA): TGCAGCGTTGCAGCGGGGACTCAAGAGACCCAGTACTTC. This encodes CSVAAGTQETQYF.

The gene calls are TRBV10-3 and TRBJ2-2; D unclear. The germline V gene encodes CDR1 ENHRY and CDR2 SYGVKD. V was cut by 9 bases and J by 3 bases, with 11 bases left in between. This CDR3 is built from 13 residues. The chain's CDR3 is CAMGRIYTGELFF. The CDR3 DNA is TGTGCCATGGGTCGCATTTACACCGGGGAGCTGTTTTTT.

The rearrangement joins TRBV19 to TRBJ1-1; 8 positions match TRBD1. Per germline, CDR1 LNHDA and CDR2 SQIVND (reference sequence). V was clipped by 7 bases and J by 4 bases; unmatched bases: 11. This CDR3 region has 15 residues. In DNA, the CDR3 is TGTGCCAGTAAGAGGGGGGACAGGAGGGGCACTGAAGCTTTCTTT. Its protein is CASKRGDRRGTEAFF.

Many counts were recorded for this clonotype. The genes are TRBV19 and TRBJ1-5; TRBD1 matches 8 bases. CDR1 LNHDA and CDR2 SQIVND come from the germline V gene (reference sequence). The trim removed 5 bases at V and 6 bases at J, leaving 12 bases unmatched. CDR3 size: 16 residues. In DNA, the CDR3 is TGTGCCAGTAGTGCTGGACAGGGCACGGGGGGTCAGCCCCAGCATTTT. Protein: CASSAGQGTGGQPQHF.

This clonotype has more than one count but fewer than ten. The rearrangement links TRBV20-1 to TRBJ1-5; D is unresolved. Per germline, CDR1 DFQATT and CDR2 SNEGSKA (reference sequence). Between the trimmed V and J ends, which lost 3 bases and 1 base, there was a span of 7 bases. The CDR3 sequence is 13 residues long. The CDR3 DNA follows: TGCAGTGCTAGCCTAGTGAGCAATCAGCCCCAGCATTTT. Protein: CSASLVSNQPQHF.

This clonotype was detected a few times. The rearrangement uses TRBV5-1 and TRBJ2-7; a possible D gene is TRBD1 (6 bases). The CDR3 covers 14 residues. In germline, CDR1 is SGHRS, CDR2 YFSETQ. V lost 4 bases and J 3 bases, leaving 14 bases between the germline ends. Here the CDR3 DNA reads TGCGCCAGCAGCAACCTACAGGGATACTACGAGCAGTACTTC. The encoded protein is CASSNLQGYYEQYF.

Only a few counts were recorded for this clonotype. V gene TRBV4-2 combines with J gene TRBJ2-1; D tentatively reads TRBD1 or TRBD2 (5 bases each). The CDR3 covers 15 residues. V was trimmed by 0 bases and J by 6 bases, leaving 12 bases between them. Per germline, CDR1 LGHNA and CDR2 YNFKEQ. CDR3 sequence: CASSQEAGTRNEQFF. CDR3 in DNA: TGTGCCAGCAGCCAAGAGGCAGGGACCCGCAATGAGCAGTTCTTC.

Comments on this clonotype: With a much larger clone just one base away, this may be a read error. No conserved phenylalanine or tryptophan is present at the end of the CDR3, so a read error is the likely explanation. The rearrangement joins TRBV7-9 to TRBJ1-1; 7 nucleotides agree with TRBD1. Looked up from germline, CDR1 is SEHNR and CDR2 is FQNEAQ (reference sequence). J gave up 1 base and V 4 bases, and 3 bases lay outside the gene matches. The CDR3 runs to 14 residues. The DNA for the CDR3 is TGTGCCAGCAGCTGGGGGACAGCGAACACTGAAGCTTTCTCT. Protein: CASSWGTANTEAFS.

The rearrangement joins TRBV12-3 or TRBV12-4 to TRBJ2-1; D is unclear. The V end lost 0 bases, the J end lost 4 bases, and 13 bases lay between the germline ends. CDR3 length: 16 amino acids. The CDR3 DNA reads TGTGCCAGCAGTTTAGCGATTTTAAGGGCTTACAATGAGCAGTTCTTC. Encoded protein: CASSLAILRAYNEQFF.

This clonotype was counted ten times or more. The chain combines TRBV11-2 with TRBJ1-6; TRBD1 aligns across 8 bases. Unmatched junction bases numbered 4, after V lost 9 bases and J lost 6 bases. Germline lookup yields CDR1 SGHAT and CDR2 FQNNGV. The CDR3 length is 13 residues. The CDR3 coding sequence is TGTGCCAGTACAGGGGGGTTTAATTCACCCCTCCACTTT. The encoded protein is CASTGGFNSPLHF.

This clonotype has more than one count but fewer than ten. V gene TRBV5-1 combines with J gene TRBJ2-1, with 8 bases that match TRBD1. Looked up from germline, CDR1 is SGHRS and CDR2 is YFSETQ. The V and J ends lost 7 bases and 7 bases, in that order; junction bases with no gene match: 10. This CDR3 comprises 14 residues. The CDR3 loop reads CASEATGARNEQFF. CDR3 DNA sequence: TGCGCCAGCGAGGCGACAGGGGCTCGAAATGAGCAGTTCTTC.

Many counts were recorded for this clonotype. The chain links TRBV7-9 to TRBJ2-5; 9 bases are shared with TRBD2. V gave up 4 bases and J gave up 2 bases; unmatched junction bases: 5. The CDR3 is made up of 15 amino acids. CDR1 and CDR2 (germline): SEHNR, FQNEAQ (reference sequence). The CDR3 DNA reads TGTGCCAGCAGCTCCAGCGGGAGGATTCAAGAGACCCAGTACTTC. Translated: CASSSSGRIQETQYF.

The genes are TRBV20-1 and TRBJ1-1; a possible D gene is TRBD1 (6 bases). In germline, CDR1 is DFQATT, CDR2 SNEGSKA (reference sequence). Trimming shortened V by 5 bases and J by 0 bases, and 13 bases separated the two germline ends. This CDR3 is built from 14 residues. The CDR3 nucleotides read TGCAGTGCTCCGTCGACAGGCCTGAACACTGAAGCTTTCTTT. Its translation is CSAPSTGLNTEAFF.

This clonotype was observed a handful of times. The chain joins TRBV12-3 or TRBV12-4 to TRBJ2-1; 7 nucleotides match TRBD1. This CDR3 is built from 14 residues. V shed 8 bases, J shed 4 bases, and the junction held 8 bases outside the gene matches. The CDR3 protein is CASGRDSIYNEQFF. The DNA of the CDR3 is TGTGCCAGCGGCCGGGACAGCATTTACAATGAGCAGTTCTTC.

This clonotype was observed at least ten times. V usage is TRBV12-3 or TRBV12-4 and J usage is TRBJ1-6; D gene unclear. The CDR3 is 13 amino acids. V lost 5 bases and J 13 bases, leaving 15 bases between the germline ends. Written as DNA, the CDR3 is TGTGCCAGCAGTCCATCGGGCCTCTTGCCCCTCCACTTT. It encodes CASSPSGLLPLHF.

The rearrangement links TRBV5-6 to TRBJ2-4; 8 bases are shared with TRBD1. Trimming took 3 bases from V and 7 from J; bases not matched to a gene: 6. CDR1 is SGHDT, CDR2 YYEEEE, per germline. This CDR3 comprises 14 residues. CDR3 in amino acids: CASSSTGDGNIQYF. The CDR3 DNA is TGTGCCAGCAGCTCGACAGGGGACGGGAACATTCAGTACTTC.

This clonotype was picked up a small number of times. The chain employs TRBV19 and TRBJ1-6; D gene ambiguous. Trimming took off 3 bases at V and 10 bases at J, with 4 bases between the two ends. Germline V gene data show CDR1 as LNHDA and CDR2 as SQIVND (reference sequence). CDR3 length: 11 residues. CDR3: CASSMGSPLHF. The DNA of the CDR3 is TGTGCCAGTAGTATGGGATCACCCCTCCACTTT.

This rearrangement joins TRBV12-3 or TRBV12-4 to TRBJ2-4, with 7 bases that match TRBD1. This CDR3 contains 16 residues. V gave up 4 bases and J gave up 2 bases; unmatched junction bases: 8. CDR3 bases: TGTGCCAGCAGTTACACAGGGGCCGGTTCCAAAAACATTCAGTACTTC. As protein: CASSYTGAGSKNIQYF.

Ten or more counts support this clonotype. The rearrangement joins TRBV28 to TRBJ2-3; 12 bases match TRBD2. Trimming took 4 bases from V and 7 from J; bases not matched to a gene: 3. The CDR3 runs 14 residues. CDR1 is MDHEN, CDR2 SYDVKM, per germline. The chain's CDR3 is CASSSTSGGNTQYF. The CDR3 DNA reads TGTGCCAGCAGTTCCACTAGCGGGGGGAATACGCAGTATTTT.

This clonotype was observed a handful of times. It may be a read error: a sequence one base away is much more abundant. Here the CDR3 DNA reads TGTGCCAGCAGCCCGGTACACCAGAACACTGAAGCTTTCTTT. Protein sequence: CASSPVHQNTEAFF. The gene calls are TRBV5-5 and TRBJ1-1; unclear D gene. V lost 4 bases and J lost 1, with 11 bases in between. The germline V gene has CDR1 SGHKS and CDR2 YYEKEE (reference sequence). There are 14 residues in the CDR3.